These 32 T cell receptor beta chains share one sample of origin, sequenced in a study of T cell responses to AZD1222 COVID-19 vaccine. Profiling relied on immunoSEQ multiplex PCR, and the TCRdb table lists in-frame clones only, not all of them. The table includes 110,000 to 150,000 clones, nearly 95% detected once. Sample: peripheral blood, taken on day 0 of AZD1222 vaccination. Source of these receptors: an adult in good health.

CDR3 nucleotide sequence: TGTGCCAGCTCACCCGGACAGGGGATGGGTAACTATGGCTACACCTTC. Its protein is CASSPGQGMGNYGYTF. This sequence joins TRBV18 and TRBJ1-2, with 9 bases identical to TRBD1. With V trimmed by 3 bases and J by 1 base, 6 bases remained unmatched. CDR1 KGHSH and CDR2 LQKENI come from the germline V gene. CDR3 length: 16 amino acids.

The chain has TRBV19 and TRBJ1-5; no clear D. Trimming shortened V by 1 base and J by 0 bases, and 7 bases separated the two germline ends. The CDR3 runs to 15 residues. Germline V gene data show CDR1 as LNHDA and CDR2 as SQIVND (reference sequence). Written as DNA, the CDR3 is TGTGCCAGTAGTATAGTCACGTATAGCAATCAGCCCCAGCATTTT. This encodes CASSIVTYSNQPQHF.

V and J are TRBV15 and TRBJ1-5, with unresolved D. The CDR3 length is 16 residues. V was shortened by 0 bases and J by 3 bases, with 12 bases between the two germline ends. Germline V gives CDR1 LNHNV, CDR2 YYDKDF (reference sequence). This chain's CDR3 is CATSRDSPRFNQPQHF. The CDR3 region has the DNA TGTGCCACCAGCAGAGATTCGCCCAGGTTCAATCAGCCCCAGCATTTT.

CDR3 sequence: CASSLALSGVGTDTQYF. For the CDR3, the DNA is TGTGCCAGCAGCTTAGCGTTGAGCGGGGTAGGGACAGATACGCAGTATTTT. The rearrangement uses TRBV7-9 and TRBJ2-3; TRBD2 aligns across 7 bases. J gave up 3 bases and V 0 bases, and 9 bases lay outside the gene matches. CDR1 SEHNR and CDR2 FQNEAQ come from the germline V gene (reference sequence). CDR3 length: 17 amino acids.

The genes are TRBV10-3 and TRBJ1-4, with D possibly being TRBD1 (6 bases). In germline, CDR1 is ENHRY, CDR2 SYGVKD. This CDR3 region has 12 residues. Trimming took off 10 bases at V and 5 bases at J, with 11 bases between the two ends. CDR3 loop: CATGQLNEKLFF. In DNA form, the CDR3 reads TGTGCCACCGGACAGTTGAATGAAAAACTGTTTTTT.

V and J are TRBV6-5 and TRBJ2-7; TRBD1 matches at 9 bases. Per the germline V gene, CDR1 is MNHEY and CDR2 is SVGAGI. The CDR3 runs 12 residues. V lost 5 bases and J lost 5; bases outside the gene matches: 1. The CDR3: CASSRTGDEQYF. Here the CDR3 DNA reads TGTGCCAGCAGTCGGACAGGGGACGAGCAGTACTTC.

The V and J genes are TRBV7-9 and TRBJ2-7, with D possibly TRBD1 on 6 matching bases. This CDR3 is built from 15 residues. Germline V gene lookup returns CDR1 SEHNR and CDR2 FQNEAQ (reference sequence). Trimming pared 6 bases from V and 0 bases from J, leaving 15 bases between. The CDR3 DNA is TGTGCCAGCAGTCCCTGGGACACTCGCTCCTACGAGCAGTACTTC. This translates into CASSPWDTRSYEQYF. Looking up the rest from reference TRBV7-9 and TRBJ2-7 gives the full variable domain: DTGVSQNPRHKITKRGQNVTFRCDPISEHNRLYWYRQTLGQGPEFLTYFQNEAQLEKSRLLSDRFSAERPKGSFSTLEIQRTEQGDSAMYLCASSPWDTRSYEQYFGPGTRLTVT.

The chain recombines TRBV13 with TRBJ2-1; 7 bases fit TRBD1. With 5 bases clipped from V and 7 bases from J, the junction kept 14 bases outside the gene matches. Germline CDR1 reads PRHDT; CDR2 reads FYEKMQ (reference sequence). The CDR3 covers 16 residues. CDR3 bases: TGTGCCAGCAGCGAACAGGGGCTCCAAGTTAGGAATGAGCAGTTCTTC. Protein: CASSEQGLQVRNEQFF. The full variable domain, with the rest looked up from reference TRBV13 and TRBJ2-1, is AAGVIQSPRHLIKEKRETATLKCYPIPRHDTVYWYQQGPGQDPQFLISFYEKMQSDKGSIPDRFSAQQFSDYHSELNMSSLELGDSALYFCASSEQGLQVRNEQFFGPGTRLTVL.

The CDR3 sequence is CAINGQGSTEAFF. Written as DNA, the CDR3 is TGTGCCATCAATGGACAGGGAAGCACTGAAGCTTTCTTT. This rearrangement joins TRBV10-3 to TRBJ1-1; 8 bases match TRBD1. This CDR3 spans 13 amino acids. Looked up from germline, CDR1 is ENHRY and CDR2 is SYGVKD. Trimming removed 7 bases from V and 4 bases from J; junction bases left unmatched: 5.

The chain carries TRBV15 and TRBJ2-7; possibly TRBD1 or TRBD2 for D (6 bases each). Germline CDR1 reads LNHNV; CDR2 reads YYDKDF (reference sequence). The V end was cut by 1 base, the J end by 0 bases, with 10 bases between. This CDR3 contains 15 residues. CDR3 in amino acids: CATSRGGGTSYEQYF. CDR3 DNA: TGTGCCACCAGCAGAGGAGGGGGGACCTCCTACGAGCAGTACTTC.

This clone was counted once. This chain joins TRBV19 and TRBJ2-5; D uncertain. Germline lookup yields CDR1 LNHDA and CDR2 SQIVND (reference sequence). The CDR3 is 13 residues long. Between the trimmed V and J ends, which lost 5 bases and 2 bases, there was a span of 9 bases. The CDR3 reads CASSDTEQETQYF. CDR3 coding DNA: TGTGCCAGTAGTGACACAGAGCAAGAGACCCAGTACTTC.

The J gene is TRBJ1-6, the V gene TRBV6-1; D is unresolved. This CDR3 comprises 14 residues. The V end was cut by 3 bases, the J end by 4 bases, with 7 bases between. Germline V gives CDR1 MNHNS, CDR2 SASEGT. The CDR3 DNA reads TGTGCCAGCAGTGAGCAGCCTTATAATTCACCCCTCCACTTT. Translation gives CASSEQPYNSPLHF.

The gene calls are TRBV9 and TRBJ2-7; possibly TRBD2 for D (7 bases). The V gene lost 4 bases and the J gene lost 2 bases, with 13 bases spanning the gap. Germline V CDR1 and CDR2: SGDLS, YYNGEE. The CDR3 is 14 amino acids. The CDR3 bases are TGTGCCAGCAGCTTTAGGGGGGGGACCTACGAGCAGTACTTC. Translating gives CASSFRGGTYEQYF.

The V and J genes are TRBV5-1 and TRBJ2-7; TRBD1 might be the D (5 bases). Trimming removed 5 bases from V and 4 bases from J, with 10 bases in between. In germline, CDR1 is SGHRS, CDR2 YFSETQ. The CDR3 contains 12 residues. The CDR3, as DNA: TGCGCCAGCAGTCAAGACAGTTACGAGCAGTACTTC. Protein sequence: CASSQDSYEQYF.

The chain has TRBV10-3 and TRBJ2-1; 15 bases line up with TRBD2. Germline-derived CDR1 and CDR2 are ENHRY and SYGVKD. There are 16 residues in the CDR3. Trimming at V came to 0 bases and at J to 7 bases, leaving 1 base not matched to a gene. The CDR3 DNA is TGTGCCATCAGTGAGTCTGGGACTAGCGGGAGGAATGAGCAGTTCTTC. Amino acids: CAISESGTSGRNEQFF.

The CDR3 spells CASSAQLPFSGYTDTQYF. Here the CDR3 DNA reads TGTGCCAGCAGTGCCCAACTGCCATTTAGCGGCTACACAGATACGCAGTATTTT. The chain couples TRBV6-1 to TRBJ2-3; possible D gene TRBD2, 6 bases. V was pared by 4 bases and J by 2 bases, with 22 bases between. The CDR3 runs to 18 residues. The germline CDR1 and CDR2 sequences are MNHNS and SASEGT.

The chain employs TRBV6-1 and TRBJ2-2; no clear D gene. The V end lost 7 bases, the J end lost 3 bases, and 12 bases lay between the germline ends. The CDR3 totals 14 residues. The germline V gene has CDR1 MNHNS and CDR2 SASEGT. The chain's CDR3 is CASTASAYTGELFF. The CDR3 coding sequence is TGTGCCAGCACAGCGAGCGCATACACCGGGGAGCTGTTTTTT.

The rearrangement links TRBV6-5 to TRBJ1-2, with 7 bases lining up with TRBD1. Germline CDR1 is MNHEY and CDR2 is SVGAGI. This CDR3 comprises 14 residues. With V trimmed by 5 bases and J by 8 bases, 11 bases remained unmatched. CDR3 in amino acids: CASSLFDREEGYTF. DNA for the CDR3: TGTGCCAGCAGTCTCTTCGACAGGGAAGAGGGCTACACCTTC.

The chain carries TRBV7-7 and TRBJ2-5, with D hard to call. Trimming cost V 3 bases and J 2 bases, with 7 bases left between them. Germline-derived CDR1 and CDR2 are SSHAT and FNYEAQ (reference sequence). This CDR3 is built from 13 residues. For the CDR3, the DNA is TGTGCCAGCAGCTTGGGTCAGCAAGAGACCCAGTACTTC. This gives the protein CASSLGQQETQYF.

A single count supports this clone. V and J are TRBV24-1 and TRBJ1-2; the match to TRBD1 covers 9 bases. V trimming: 4 bases; J trimming: 2 bases; junction bases outside the gene matches: 7. The germline CDR1 and CDR2 sequences are KGHDR and SFDVKD. The CDR3 is made up of 16 amino acids. CDR3 residues: CATSEGDRVTNYGYTF. The CDR3 nucleotides read TGTGCCACCAGTGAGGGGGACAGGGTAACCAACTATGGCTACACCTTC.

This sequence joins TRBV30 and TRBJ2-7; tentative D call: TRBD1 (5 bases). The CDR3 has 13 residues. V lost 5 bases, J lost 2 bases, and 13 bases lay in between. CDR1 and CDR2 (germline): GTSNPN, SVGIG (reference sequence). In DNA, the CDR3 is TGTGCCTGGGGGGCCACTTCAACCTACGAGCAGTACTTC. It specifies CAWGATSTYEQYF.

The chain employs TRBV30 and TRBJ2-2; no definite D call. This CDR3 has 14 residues. Trimming took off 1 base at V and 3 bases at J, with 9 bases between the two ends. CDR1 GTSNPN and CDR2 SVGIG come from the germline V gene (reference sequence). The DNA of the CDR3 is TGTGCCTGGAGTGAGCTTGACTACACCGGGGAGCTGTTTTTT. This translates into CAWSELDYTGELFF.

The chain combines TRBV28 with TRBJ1-3, with D tentatively TRBD1 (5 bases). Germline V gene sequence: CDR1 MDHEN, CDR2 SYDVKM. Trimming pared 2 bases from V and 1 base from J, leaving 6 bases between. The length of the CDR3 is 14 residues. The CDR3 loop reads CASSLQGSGNTIYF. The DNA of the CDR3 is TGTGCCAGCAGTTTACAGGGATCTGGAAACACCATATATTTT.

The chain combines TRBV5-1 with TRBJ1-3; D might be TRBD1 (6 bases). Germline CDR1 SGHRS, CDR2 YFSETQ. V lost 4 bases and J lost 2, with 13 bases in between. The CDR3 consists of 15 residues. This CDR3 reads CASSLSTGTGNTIYF. Written as DNA, the CDR3 is TGCGCCAGCAGCCTTTCGACAGGCACTGGAAACACCATATATTTT.

The chain links TRBV5-8 to TRBJ1-1; 7 positions agree with TRBD1. This CDR3 has 14 amino acids. Germline lookup yields CDR1 SGHTS and CDR2 YDEGEE. V shed 4 bases and J 3 bases; nucleotides not matched to a gene: 6. This chain's CDR3 is CASSGDRAYTEAFF. The CDR3 nucleotides read TGTGCCAGCAGCGGCGACAGGGCCTACACTGAAGCTTTCTTT.

V is TRBV7-9 and J is TRBJ2-7; maybe TRBD1 (6 bases). Trimming removed 5 bases from V and 7 bases from J, with 18 bases in between. Germline CDR1 and CDR2: SEHNR and FQNEAQ (reference sequence). The CDR3 has 14 residues. Written as DNA, the CDR3 is TGTGCCAGCAGCATTGGGACCTCGAGGGGGGAGCAGTACTTC. It is translated as CASSIGTSRGEQYF.

This clone appeared a single time. This chain connects TRBV19 to TRBJ2-5; 10 nucleotides line up with TRBD2. J gave up 3 bases and V 5 bases, and 9 bases lay outside the gene matches. Germline V gene sequence: CDR1 LNHDA, CDR2 SQIVND (reference sequence). The CDR3 length is 16 residues. The CDR3 reads CASSGGAGGLEETQYF. The CDR3 bases are TGTGCCAGTAGTGGAGGAGCGGGAGGGCTTGAAGAGACCCAGTACTTC.

This clone was picked up one time. The gene calls are TRBV7-7 and TRBJ2-1; 11 bases fit TRBD2. The CDR3 consists of 16 residues. CDR1 and CDR2 from the germline V gene are SSHAT and FNYEAQ (reference sequence). The ends lost 5 bases at V and 8 bases at J; junction bases unmatched: 11. CDR3 DNA sequence: TGTGCCAGCAGCCCCGCCTGGACTAGCGGGCCCGATGAGCAGTTCTTC. Translation: CASSPAWTSGPDEQFF. Full variable domain (rest looked up from reference TRBV7-7 and TRBJ2-1): GAGVSQSPRYKVTKRGQDVTLRCDPISSHATLYWYQQALGQGPEFLTYFNYEAQPDKSGLPSDRFSAERPEGSISTLTIQRTEQRDSAMYRCASSPAWTSGPDEQFFGPGTRLTVL.

A few counts support this clone. The chain carries TRBV15 and TRBJ2-7; 12 bases are shared with TRBD2. Germline loops: CDR1 LNHNV, CDR2 YYDKDF (reference sequence). V was pared by 2 bases and J by 5 bases, with 10 bases of the junction left unmatched. The CDR3 consists of 17 residues. CDR3 bases: TGTGCCACCAGCAGATCCCCCCGACTAGCGGGAGTGAACGAGCAGTACTTC. This gives the protein CATSRSPRLAGVNEQYF. Looking up the rest from reference TRBV15 and TRBJ2-7 gives the full variable domain: DAMVIQNPRYQVTQFGKPVTLSCSQTLNHNVMYWYQQKSSQAPKLLFHYYDKDFNNEADTPDNFQSRRPNTSFCFLDIRSPGLGDTAMYLCATSRSPRLAGVNEQYFGPGTRLTVT.

V and J are TRBV5-1 and TRBJ2-1; D gene unclear. CDR3 length: 15 residues. Trimming removed 0 bases from V and 5 bases from J, with 12 bases in between. In germline, CDR1 is SGHRS, CDR2 YFSETQ. CDR3 sequence reads: CASSLARTFDNEQFF. The DNA of the CDR3 is TGCGCCAGCAGCTTGGCGCGCACCTTTGACAATGAGCAGTTCTTC. The full variable domain, completed using reference TRBV5-1 and TRBJ2-1, is KAGVTQTPRYLIKTRGQQVTLSCSPISGHRSVSWYQQTPGQGLQFLFEYFSETQRNKGNFPGRFSGRQFSNSRSEMNVSTLELGDSALYLCASSLARTFDNEQFFGPGTRLTVL.

The gene calls are TRBV5-1 and TRBJ1-1, with D unresolved. CDR3 length equals 13 residues. CDR1 SGHRS and CDR2 YFSETQ come from the germline V gene. V lost 0 bases and J 5 bases, leaving 8 bases between the germline ends. The CDR3 nucleotides read TGCGCCAGCAGCTTGGGATTCGGGACTGAAGCTTTCTTT. Its translation: CASSLGFGTEAFF.

In nucleotides, the CDR3 is TGTGCCAGCAGTTTTGGCTCCTCTCCCTTCGGGGAGCTGTTTTTT. Its translation: CASSFGSSPFGELFF. V usage is TRBV28 and J usage is TRBJ2-2; no clear D gene. The ends were cut back, 3 bases at V and 7 bases at J, with 15 bases in the middle. The germline gives CDR1 MDHEN, CDR2 SYDVKM. This CDR3 has 15 amino acids.